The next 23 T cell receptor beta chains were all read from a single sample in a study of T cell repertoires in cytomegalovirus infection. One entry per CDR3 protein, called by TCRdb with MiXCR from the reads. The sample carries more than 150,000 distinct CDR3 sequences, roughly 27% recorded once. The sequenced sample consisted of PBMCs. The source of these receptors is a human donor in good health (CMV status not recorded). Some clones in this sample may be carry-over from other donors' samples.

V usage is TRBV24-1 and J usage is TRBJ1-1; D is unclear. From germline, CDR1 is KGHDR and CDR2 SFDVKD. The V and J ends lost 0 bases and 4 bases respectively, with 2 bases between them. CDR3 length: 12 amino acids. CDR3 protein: CATSDLGTEAFF. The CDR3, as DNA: TGTGCCACCAGTGATTTGGGCACTGAAGCTTTCTTT.

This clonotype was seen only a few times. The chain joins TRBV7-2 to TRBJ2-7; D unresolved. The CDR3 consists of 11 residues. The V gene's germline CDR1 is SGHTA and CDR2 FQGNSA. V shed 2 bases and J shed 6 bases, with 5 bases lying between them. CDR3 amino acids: CASSLYTEQYF. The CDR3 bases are TGTGCCAGCAGCTTATATACCGAGCAGTACTTC. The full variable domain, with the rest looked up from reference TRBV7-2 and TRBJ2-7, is GAGVSQSPSNKVTEKGKDVELRCDPISGHTALYWYRQSLGQGLEFLIYFQGNSAPDKSGLPSDRFSAERTGGSVSTLTIQRTQQEDSAVYLCASSLYTEQYFGPGTRLTVT.

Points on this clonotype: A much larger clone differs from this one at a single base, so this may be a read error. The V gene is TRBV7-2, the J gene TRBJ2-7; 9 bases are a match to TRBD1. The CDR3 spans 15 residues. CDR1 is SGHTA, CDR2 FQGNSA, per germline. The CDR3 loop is CDSSLEGTGLSEQYF. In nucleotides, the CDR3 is TGTGACAGCAGCTTAGAAGGGACAGGGCTAAGCGAGCAGTACTTC.

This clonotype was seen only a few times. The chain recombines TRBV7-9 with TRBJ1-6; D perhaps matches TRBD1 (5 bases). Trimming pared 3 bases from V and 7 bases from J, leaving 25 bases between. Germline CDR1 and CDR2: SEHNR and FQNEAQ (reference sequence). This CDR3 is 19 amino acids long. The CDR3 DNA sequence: TGTGCCAGCAGCTTGCGGGGCGGGACCTTCTCCGGAGAGAATTCACCCCTCCACTTT. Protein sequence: CASSLRGGTFSGENSPLHF.

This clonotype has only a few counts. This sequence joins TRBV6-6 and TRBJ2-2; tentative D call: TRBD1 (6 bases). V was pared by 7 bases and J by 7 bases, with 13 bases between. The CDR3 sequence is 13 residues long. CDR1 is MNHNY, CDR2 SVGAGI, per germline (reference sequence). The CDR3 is CASKDRMLGELFF. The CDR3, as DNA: TGTGCCAGCAAAGACAGGATGCTCGGGGAGCTGTTTTTT.

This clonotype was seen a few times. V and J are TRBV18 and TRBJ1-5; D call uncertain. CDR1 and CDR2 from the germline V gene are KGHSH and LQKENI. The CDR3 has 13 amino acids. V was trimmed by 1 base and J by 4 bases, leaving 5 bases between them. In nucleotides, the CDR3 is TGTGCCAGCTCACCACAGTTTAATCAGCCCCAGCATTTT. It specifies CASSPQFNQPQHF.

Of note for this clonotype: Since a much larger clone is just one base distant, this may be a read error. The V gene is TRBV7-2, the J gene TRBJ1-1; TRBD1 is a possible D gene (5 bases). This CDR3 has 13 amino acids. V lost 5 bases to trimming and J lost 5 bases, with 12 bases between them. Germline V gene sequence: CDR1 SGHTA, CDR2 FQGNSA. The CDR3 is CASSVGAGTEAFF. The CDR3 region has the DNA TGTGCCAGCAGCGTAGGGGCGGGGACTGAAGCTTTCTTT.

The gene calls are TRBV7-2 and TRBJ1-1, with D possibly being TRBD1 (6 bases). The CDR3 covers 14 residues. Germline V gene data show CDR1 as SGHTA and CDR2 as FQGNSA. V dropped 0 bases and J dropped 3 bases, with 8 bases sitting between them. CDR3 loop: CASSLAGGYTEAFF. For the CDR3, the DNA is TGTGCCAGCAGCTTAGCAGGGGGATACACTGAAGCTTTCTTT. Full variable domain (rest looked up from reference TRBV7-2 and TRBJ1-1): GAGVSQSPSNKVTEKGKDVELRCDPISGHTALYWYRQSLGQGLEFLIYFQGNSAPDKSGLPSDRFSAERTGGSVSTLTIQRTQQEDSAVYLCASSLAGGYTEAFFGQGTRLTVV.

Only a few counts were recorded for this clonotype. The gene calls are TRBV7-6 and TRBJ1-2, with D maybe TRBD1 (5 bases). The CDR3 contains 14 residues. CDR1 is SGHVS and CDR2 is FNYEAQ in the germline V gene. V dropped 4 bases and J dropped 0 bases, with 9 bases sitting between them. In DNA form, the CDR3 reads TGTGCCAGCAGCTCCAGGGCCTCTAACTATGGCTACACCTTC. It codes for CASSSRASNYGYTF. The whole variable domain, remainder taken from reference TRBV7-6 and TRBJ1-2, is GAGVSQSPRYKVTKRGQDVALRCDPISGHVSLYWYRQALGQGPEFLTYFNYEAQQDKSGLPNDRFSAERPEGSISTLTIQRTEQRDSAMYRCASSSRASNYGYTFGSGTRLTVV.

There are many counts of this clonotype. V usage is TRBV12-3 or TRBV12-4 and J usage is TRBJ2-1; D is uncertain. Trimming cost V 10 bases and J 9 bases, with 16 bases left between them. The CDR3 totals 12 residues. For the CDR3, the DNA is TGTGCCACCCACTCCGACGTATCTGAGCAGTTCTTC. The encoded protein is CATHSDVSEQFF.

CDR3: CASSLILGGWNTGELFF. CDR3 sequence (DNA): TGTGCCAGCAGTCTAATTTTGGGGGGTTGGAACACCGGGGAGCTGTTTTTT. The chain joins TRBV7-3 to TRBJ2-2, with D tentatively TRBD2 (6 bases). Germline values: CDR1 SGHTA, CDR2 FQGTGA. This CDR3 has 17 residues. Trimming shortened V by 6 bases and J by 1 base, and 18 bases separated the two germline ends.

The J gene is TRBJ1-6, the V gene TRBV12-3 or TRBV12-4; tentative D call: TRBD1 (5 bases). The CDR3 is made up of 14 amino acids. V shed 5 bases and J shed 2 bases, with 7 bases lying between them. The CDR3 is CASSLTAYNSPLHF. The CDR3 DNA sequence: TGTGCCAGCAGTCTGACAGCCTATAATTCACCCCTCCACTTT.

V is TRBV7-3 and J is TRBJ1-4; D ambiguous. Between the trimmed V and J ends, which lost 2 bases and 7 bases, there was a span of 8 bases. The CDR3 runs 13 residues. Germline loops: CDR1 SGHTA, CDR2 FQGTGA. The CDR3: CASSLRPGEKLFF. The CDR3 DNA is TGTGCCAGCAGCTTACGACCGGGTGAAAAACTGTTTTTT.

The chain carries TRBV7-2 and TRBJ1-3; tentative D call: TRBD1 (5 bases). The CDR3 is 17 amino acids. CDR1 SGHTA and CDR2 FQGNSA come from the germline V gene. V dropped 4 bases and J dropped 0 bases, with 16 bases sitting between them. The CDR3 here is CASSSPLTDYSGNTIYF. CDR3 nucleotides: TGTGCCAGCAGCTCCCCCTTGACAGACTACTCTGGAAACACCATATATTTT.

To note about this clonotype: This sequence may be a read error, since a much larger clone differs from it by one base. CDR3 in DNA: TGTGCCAGAAGCGTGACAGGATTTTACACTGAAGCTTTCTTT. Translation gives CARSVTGFYTEAFF. The chain combines TRBV7-3 with TRBJ1-1; tentative D call: TRBD1 (6 bases). Germline CDR1 SGHTA, CDR2 FQGTGA. The CDR3 spans 14 residues. Trimming took off 9 bases at V and 3 bases at J, with 17 bases between the two ends.

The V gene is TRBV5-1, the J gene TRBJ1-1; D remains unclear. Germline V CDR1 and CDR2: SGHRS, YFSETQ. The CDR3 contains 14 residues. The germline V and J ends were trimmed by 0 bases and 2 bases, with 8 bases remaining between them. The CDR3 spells CASSLVAANTEAFF. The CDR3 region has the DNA TGCGCCAGCAGCTTGGTGGCCGCCAACACTGAAGCTTTCTTT.

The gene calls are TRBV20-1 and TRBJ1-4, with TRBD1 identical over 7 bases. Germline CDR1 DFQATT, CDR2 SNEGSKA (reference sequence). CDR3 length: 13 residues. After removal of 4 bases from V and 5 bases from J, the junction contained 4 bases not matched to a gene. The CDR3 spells CSATVTGNEKLFF. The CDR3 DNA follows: TGCAGTGCTACGGTGACAGGGAATGAAAAACTGTTTTTT.

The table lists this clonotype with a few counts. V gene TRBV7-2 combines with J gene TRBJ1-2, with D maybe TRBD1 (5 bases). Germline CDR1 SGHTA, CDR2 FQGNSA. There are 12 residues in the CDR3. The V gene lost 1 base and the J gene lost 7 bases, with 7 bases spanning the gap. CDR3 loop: CASSLEGTGYTF. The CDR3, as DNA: TGTGCCAGCAGCTTAGAAGGGACTGGCTACACCTTC.

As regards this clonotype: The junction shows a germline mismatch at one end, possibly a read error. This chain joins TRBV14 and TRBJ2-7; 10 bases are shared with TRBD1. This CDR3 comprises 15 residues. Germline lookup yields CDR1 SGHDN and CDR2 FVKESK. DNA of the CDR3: TGTGCCCGCAGCCAGTCTGGGGACAGGGGATCGGAGCAGTACTTC. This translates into CARSQSGDRGSEQYF.

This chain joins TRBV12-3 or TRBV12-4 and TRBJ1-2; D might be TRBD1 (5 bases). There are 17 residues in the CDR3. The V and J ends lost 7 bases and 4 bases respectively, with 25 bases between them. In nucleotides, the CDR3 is TGTGCCAGCACAGACCAGGACATAGGAGTCCTTACCTATGGCTACACCTTC. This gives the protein CASTDQDIGVLTYGYTF.

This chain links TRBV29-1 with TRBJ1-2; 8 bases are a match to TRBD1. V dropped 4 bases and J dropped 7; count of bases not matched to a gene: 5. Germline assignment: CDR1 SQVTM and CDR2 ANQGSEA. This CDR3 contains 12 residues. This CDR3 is CSVGGQGGGYTF. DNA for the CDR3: TGCAGCGTTGGCGGACAGGGTGGTGGCTACACCTTC.

Written as DNA, the CDR3 is TGTGCCAGCAGTGAGAATCGAGGGGTGGACACCATATATTTT. Its translation is CASSENRGVDTIYF. V and J are TRBV2 and TRBJ1-3; perhaps TRBD1 as D (5 bases). The CDR3 has 14 amino acids. Trimming took off 3 bases at V and 8 bases at J, with 14 bases between the two ends. Germline loops: CDR1 SNHLY, CDR2 FYNNEI. The full variable domain, its missing parts supplied by reference TRBV2 and TRBJ1-3, is EPEVTQTPSHQVTQMGQEVILRCVPISNHLYFYWYRQILGQKVEFLVSFYNNEISEKSEIFDDQFSVERPDGSNFTLKIRSTKLEDSAMYFCASSENRGVDTIYFGEGSWLTVV.

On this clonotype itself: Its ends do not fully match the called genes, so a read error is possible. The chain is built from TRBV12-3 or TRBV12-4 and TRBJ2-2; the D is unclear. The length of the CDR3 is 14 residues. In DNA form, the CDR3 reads TGTACCAGCACCCTGGGCGGGAACACCGGGGAGCTGTTTTTT. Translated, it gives CTSTLGGNTGELFF.